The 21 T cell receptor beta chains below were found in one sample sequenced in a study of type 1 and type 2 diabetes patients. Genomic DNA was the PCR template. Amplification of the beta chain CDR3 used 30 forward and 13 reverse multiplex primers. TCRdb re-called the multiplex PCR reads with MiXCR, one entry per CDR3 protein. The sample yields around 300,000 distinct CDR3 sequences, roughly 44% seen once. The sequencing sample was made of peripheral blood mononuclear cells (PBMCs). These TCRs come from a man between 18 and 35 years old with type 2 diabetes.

The CDR3 DNA reads as TGTGCCAGCAGCTACCCCGCAAGGGGACAGCCCTCCTACGAGCAGTACTTC. Translating gives CASSYPARGQPSYEQYF. This rearrangement joins TRBV7-3 to TRBJ2-7; 7 bases line up with TRBD1. V was pared by 4 bases and J by 0 bases, with 12 bases of the junction left unmatched. Germline V gives CDR1 SGHTA, CDR2 FQGTGA. The CDR3 is made up of 17 amino acids.

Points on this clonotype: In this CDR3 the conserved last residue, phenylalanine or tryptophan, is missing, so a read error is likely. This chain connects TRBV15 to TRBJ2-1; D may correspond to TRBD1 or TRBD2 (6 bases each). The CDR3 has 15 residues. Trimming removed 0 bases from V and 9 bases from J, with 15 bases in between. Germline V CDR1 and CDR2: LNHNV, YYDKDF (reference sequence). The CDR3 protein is CATSRDWGAGSEQFS. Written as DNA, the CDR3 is TGTGCCACCAGCAGAGATTGGGGGGCGGGTAGTGAGCAGTTCTCC.

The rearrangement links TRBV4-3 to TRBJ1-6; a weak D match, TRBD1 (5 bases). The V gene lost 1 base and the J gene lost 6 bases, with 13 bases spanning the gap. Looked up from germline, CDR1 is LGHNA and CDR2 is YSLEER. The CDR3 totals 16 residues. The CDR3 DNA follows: TGCGCCAGCAGCCAAGGGGGTGGGGGGACTAATTCACCCCTCCACTTT. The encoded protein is CASSQGGGGTNSPLHF.

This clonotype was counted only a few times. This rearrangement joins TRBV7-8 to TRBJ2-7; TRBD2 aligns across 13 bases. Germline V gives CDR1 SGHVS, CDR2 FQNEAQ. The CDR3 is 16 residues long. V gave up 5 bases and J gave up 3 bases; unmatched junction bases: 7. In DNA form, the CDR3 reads TGTGCCAGCAGCGAAGAGGGGACTAGCGGGGTCTACGAGCAGTACTTC. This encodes CASSEEGTSGVYEQYF.

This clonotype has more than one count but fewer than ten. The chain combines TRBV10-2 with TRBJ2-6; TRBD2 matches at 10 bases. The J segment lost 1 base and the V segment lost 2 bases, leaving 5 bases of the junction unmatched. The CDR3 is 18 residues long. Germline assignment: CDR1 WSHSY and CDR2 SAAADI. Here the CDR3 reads CASSERAGGLSGANVLTF. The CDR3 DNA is TGCGCCAGCAGTGAGAGAGCGGGAGGGCTATCTGGGGCCAACGTCCTGACTTTC.

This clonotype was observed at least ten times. CDR3 nucleotide sequence: TGTGCCACCAGCAGAGCCCACGCTGAAGCTTTCTTT. It encodes CATSRAHAEAFF. The J gene is TRBJ1-1, the V gene TRBV15; D is uncertain. Germline CDR1 LNHNV, CDR2 YYDKDF (reference sequence). V gave up 1 base and J gave up 6 bases, with 6 bases separating them. CDR3 size: 12 residues.

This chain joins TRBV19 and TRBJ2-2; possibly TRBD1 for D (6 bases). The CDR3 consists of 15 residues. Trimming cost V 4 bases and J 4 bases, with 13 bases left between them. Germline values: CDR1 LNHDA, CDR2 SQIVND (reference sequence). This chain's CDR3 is CASSRRTDFTGELFF. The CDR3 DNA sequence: TGTGCCAGTAGTAGGCGGACAGACTTCACCGGGGAGCTGTTTTTT.

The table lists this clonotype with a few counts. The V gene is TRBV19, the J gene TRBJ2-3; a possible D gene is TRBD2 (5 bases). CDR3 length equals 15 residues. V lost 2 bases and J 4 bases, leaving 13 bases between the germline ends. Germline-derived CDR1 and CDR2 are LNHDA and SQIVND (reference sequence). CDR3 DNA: TGTGCCAGTAGTATATCAGGCGCCGGGGCAGATACGCAGTATTTT. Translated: CASSISGAGADTQYF.

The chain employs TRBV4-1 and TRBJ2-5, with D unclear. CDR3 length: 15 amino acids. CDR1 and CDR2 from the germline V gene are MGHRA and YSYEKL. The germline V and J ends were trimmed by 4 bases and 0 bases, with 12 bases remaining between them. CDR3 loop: CASSPRIGNQETQYF. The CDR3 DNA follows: TGCGCCAGCAGCCCACGGATAGGAAACCAAGAGACCCAGTACTTC.

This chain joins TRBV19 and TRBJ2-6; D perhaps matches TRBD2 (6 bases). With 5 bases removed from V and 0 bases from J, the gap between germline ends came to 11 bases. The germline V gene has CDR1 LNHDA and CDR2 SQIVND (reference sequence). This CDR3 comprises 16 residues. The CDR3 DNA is TGTGCCAGTAGTGTTGGAGGGATCTCTGGGGCCAACGTCCTGACTTTC. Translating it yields CASSVGGISGANVLTF. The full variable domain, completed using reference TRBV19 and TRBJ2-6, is DGGITQSPKYLFRKEGQNVTLSCEQNLNHDAMYWYRQDPGQGLRLIYYSQIVNDFQKGDIAEGYSVSREKKESFPLTVTSAQKNPTAFYLCASSVGGISGANVLTFGAGSRLTVL.

CDR3 nucleotides: TGCGCCAGCAGCCAAGATCGGGACAGGGTAGAAGGCGAGCAGTACTTC. This codes for CASSQDRDRVEGEQYF. V usage is TRBV4-1 and J usage is TRBJ2-7; 9 bases are a match to TRBD1. The CDR3 contains 16 residues. Trimming at V came to 0 bases and at J to 6 bases, leaving 9 bases not matched to a gene. CDR1 and CDR2 from the germline V gene are MGHRA and YSYEKL.

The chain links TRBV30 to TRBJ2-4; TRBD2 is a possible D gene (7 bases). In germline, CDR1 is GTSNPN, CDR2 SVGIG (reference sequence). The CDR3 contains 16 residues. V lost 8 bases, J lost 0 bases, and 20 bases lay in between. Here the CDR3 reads CAGRMAGALAKNIQYF. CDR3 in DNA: TGTGCCGGGCGTATGGCGGGGGCACTAGCCAAAAACATTCAGTACTTC.

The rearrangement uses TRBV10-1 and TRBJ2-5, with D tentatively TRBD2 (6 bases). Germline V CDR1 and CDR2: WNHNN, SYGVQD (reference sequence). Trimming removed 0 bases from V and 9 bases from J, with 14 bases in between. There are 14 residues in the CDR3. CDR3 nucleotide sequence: TGCGCCAGCAGTGAGTCCGGACTATCCGCGGCCCAGTACTTC. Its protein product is CASSESGLSAAQYF.

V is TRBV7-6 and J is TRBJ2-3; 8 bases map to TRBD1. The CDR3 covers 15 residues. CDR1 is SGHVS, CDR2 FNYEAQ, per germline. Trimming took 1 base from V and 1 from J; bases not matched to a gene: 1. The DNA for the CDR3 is TGTGCCAGCAGCTTAGGGGACAGGCGCACAGATACGCAGTATTTT. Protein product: CASSLGDRRTDTQYF.

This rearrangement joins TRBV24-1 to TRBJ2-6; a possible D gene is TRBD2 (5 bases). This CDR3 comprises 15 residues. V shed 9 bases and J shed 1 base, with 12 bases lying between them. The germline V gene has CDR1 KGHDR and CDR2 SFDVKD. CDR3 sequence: CATSHWRSGANVLTF. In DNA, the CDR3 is TGTGCCACCTCCCATTGGAGGTCTGGGGCCAACGTCCTGACTTTC.

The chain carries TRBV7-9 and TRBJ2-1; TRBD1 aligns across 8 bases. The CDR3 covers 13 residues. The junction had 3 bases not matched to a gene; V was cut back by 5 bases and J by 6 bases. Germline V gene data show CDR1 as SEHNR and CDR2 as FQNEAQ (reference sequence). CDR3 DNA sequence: TGTGCCAGCAGCAACAGGGGGATCAATGAGCAGTTCTTC. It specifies CASSNRGINEQFF.

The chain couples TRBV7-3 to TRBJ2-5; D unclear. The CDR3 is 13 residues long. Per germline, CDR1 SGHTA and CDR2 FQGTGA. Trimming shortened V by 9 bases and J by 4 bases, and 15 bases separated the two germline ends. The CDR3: CASSMVVGETQYF. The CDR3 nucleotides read TGTGCCAGTAGTATGGTGGTCGGAGAGACCCAGTACTTC.

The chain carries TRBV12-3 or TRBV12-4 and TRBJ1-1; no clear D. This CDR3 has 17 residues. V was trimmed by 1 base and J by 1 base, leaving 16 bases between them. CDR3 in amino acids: CASSLEGLGRQNTEAFF. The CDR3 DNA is TGTGCCAGCAGTTTAGAAGGACTCGGACGGCAGAACACTGAAGCTTTCTTT.

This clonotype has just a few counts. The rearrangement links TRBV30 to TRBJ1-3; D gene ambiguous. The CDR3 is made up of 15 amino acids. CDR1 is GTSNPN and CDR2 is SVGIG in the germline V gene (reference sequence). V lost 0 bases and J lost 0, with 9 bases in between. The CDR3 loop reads CAWSVLAFSGNTIYF. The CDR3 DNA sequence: TGTGCCTGGAGTGTACTGGCGTTCTCTGGAAACACCATATATTTT.

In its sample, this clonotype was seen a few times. The CDR3 region is CASSLFDSGRVYNEQFF. The CDR3, as DNA: TGCGCCAGCAGCTTATTTGATAGCGGGAGGGTCTACAATGAGCAGTTCTTC. V usage is TRBV5-1 and J usage is TRBJ2-1; 11 nucleotides match TRBD2. With V trimmed by 2 bases and J by 3 bases, 7 bases remained unmatched. Per germline, CDR1 SGHRS and CDR2 YFSETQ. The CDR3 has 17 amino acids.

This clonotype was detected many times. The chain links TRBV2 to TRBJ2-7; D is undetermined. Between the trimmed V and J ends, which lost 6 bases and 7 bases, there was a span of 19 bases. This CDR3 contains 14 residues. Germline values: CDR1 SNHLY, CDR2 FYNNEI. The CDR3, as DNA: TGTGCCAGCAGCCTAGGGTCTGCGGCGAGGGAGCAGTACTTC. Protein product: CASSLGSAAREQYF.